The rows below give T cell receptor beta chains drawn from one sample of a study of T cells in localized non-small cell lung cancer. Here immunoSEQ multiplex PCR was the method, and the copy in TCRdb shows in-frame clones only, minus some. The sample has 20,000 to 25,000 clones; 85% to 90% are singletons. Source: peripheral blood, taken before any cancer treatment. The receptor source for this set is a male donor older than 55 with stage I lung adenocarcinoma. Both conserved end residues are part of each CDR3. Each record gives: V gene, clone size, J gene, D gene, CDR3 DNA, CDR3 protein. A D gene is named only where the DNA matches it firmly. Size is omitted from some rows. Given values are once, few, many or a class for expanded clones.

TRBV7-9	.	TRBJ1-1	.	TGTGCCAGCAGCTTATTAGACAATGAGGACACTGAAGCTTTCTTT	CASSLLDNEDTEAFF
TRBV7-2	.	TRBJ2-5	TRBD2	TGTGCCAGCCTACCGGGGGGGGCAGGTGGGGAGACCCAGTACTTC	CASLPGGAGGETQYF
TRBV28	.	TRBJ2-5	.	TGTGCCAGCAGTCCCCCATTTAGGGTGGGAGAGACCCAGTACTTC	CASSPPFRVGETQYF
TRBV28	.	TRBJ2-5	.	TGTGCCAGCAGCCCCTGGGGCAGGGCGGAGAACCTCCAAGAGACCCAGTACTTC	CASSPWGRAENLQETQYF
TRBV19	.	TRBJ2-7	.	TGTGCCAGTAGTCCGTTCATTGGGCCCTACGAGCAGTACTTC	CASSPFIGPYEQYF
TRBV15	.	TRBJ1-2	TRBD1	TGTGCCACGGGGACAGGGTATGGCTACACCTTC	CATGTGYGYTF
TRBV2	.	TRBJ2-7	TRBD1	TGTGCCAGCAGTGGCGGGACAGGGAAGTACGAGCAGTACTTC	CASSGGTGKYEQYF
TRBV5-4	.	TRBJ2-5	.	TGTGCCAGCAGCAGCTACGGCCGGTCAGCGGAGTGGTACTTC	CASSSYGRSAEWYF
TRBV7-9	once	TRBJ2-5	.	TGTGCCAGCAGCATCGGGACAATTCAAGAGACCCAGTACTTC	CASSIGTIQETQYF
TRBV5-4	few	TRBJ2-6	.	TGTGCCAGCAGCTTGGACCTCTCTGGGGCCAACGTCCTGACTTTC	CASSLDLSGANVLTF
TRBV5-5	.	TRBJ2-7	TRBD1	TGTGCCAGCAGCTTGGACCCCGGGACAGTTTACGAGCAGTACTTC	CASSLDPGTVYEQYF
TRBV5-1	.	TRBJ1-4	.	TGCGCCAGCAGCTTGGCGGGGAATGAAAAACTGTTTTTT	CASSLAGNEKLFF
TRBV7-6	.	TRBJ2-5	TRBD1	TGTGCCAGCTGGACCACAGGGGCAGAGACCCAGTACTTC	CASWTTGAETQYF
TRBV2	.	TRBJ1-6	.	TGTGCCAGCAGGGGGGAAGAGGCTTCGGGGTCACCCCTCCACTTT	CASRGEEASGSPLHF
TRBV28	.	TRBJ1-5	TRBD1	TGTGCCAGCAGCCAAAAGGGACAGGAGAAAATCAATCAGCCCCAGCATTTT	CASSQKGQEKINQPQHF
TRBV10-1	.	TRBJ2-7	.	TGCGCCAGCAGTGAGAGACCGGACAGTTACGAGCAGTACTTC	CASSERPDSYEQYF
TRBV6-5	few	TRBJ1-1	TRBD1	TGTGCCAGCAGTTCCGGGTTTGGGACAGGCAACACTGAAGCTTTCTTT	CASSSGFGTGNTEAFF
TRBV5-6	.	TRBJ2-3	.	TGTGCCAGCAGCTTGGGTCTCGGGACACTTAGCACAGATACGCAGTATTTT	CASSLGLGTLSTDTQYF
TRBV6-5	.	TRBJ1-5	TRBD1	TGTGCCAGCATACAGGGGGCGATGGGCAATCAGCCCCAGCATTTT	CASIQGAMGNQPQHF
TRBV6-6	.	TRBJ2-7	.	TGTGCCAGCAGTTTCCAAAACGAGCAGTACTTC	CASSFQNEQYF
TRBV27	few	TRBJ2-1	.	TGTGCCAGCAGTTTATACCCGTACTACAATGAGCAGTTCTTC	CASSLYPYYNEQFF
TRBV18	.	TRBJ2-3	.	TGTGCCAGCTCACCAGATGGCACAGATACGCAGTATTTT	CASSPDGTDTQYF
TRBV29-1	.	TRBJ2-7	.	TGCAGCGTTGAAGCGCCTGACCCCTCTGGGACCTACGAGCAGTACTTC	CSVEAPDPSGTYEQYF
TRBV6-5	.	TRBJ1-5	.	TGTGCCAGCAGTTCTCAATCCCTGGCCCAGCATTTT	CASSSQSLAQHF